This T cell receptor beta chain stems from a study of Ad26.COV2.S vaccination and SARS-CoV-2 variants. At the level of the study: Each vaccinee took Ad26.COV2.S intramuscularly, once or twice 56 days apart. General study points: Ad26.COV2.S recipients had broader spike-specific TCRs (P = 0.0014).

A single count supports this clone. Antigen specificity is unknown. Germline-derived CDR1 and CDR2 are SGHNT and YYREEE (reference sequence). The V end was cut by 7 bases, the J end by 7 bases, with 15 bases between. The CDR3 covers 13 residues. The method was immunoSEQ multiplex PCR; TCRdb's version includes in-frame clones alone and lacks a portion of them. This table has about 680,000 clones, roughly 90% appearing once. Treatment meaning: 19 received Ad26.COV2.S at low or high dose, single or two shots; 5 received placebo; per-sample allocation not given. Specimen acquisition occurred on day 63 following the initial vaccine or placebo injection. In Boston, the donor was an adult between 18-55 years of age. SARS-CoV-2 spike from the Wuhan strain was encoded by the vaccine, an Ad26 vector.

The TCR was taken from a person between 18 and 65 years old who received the Ad26.COV2.S COVID-19 vaccine or a placebo. The starting material was peripheral blood, obtained in a trial of Ad26.COV2.S vaccine versus placebo. The chain employs TRBV5-4 and TRBJ1-5; no definite D call. The CDR3 DNA sequence: TGTGCCAGCTCCTTCAGCGGCGGGCAGCCCCAGCATTTT. Protein product: CASSFSGGQPQHF.